The 16 T cell receptor beta chains listed next were all sequenced from one sample in a study of metastatic and nonmetastatic thyroid tumors. Thyroid surgery was performed in patients who had received no treatment beforehand. Through MiXCR, TCRdb re-clonotyped the PCR reads. The sample contains 30,000 to 35,000 clones, about 16% of which appear only once. The specimen was blood. Receptors were obtained from a female donor with papillary thyroid cancer or a benign thyroid nodule (not recorded which). Some clones in this sample may be carry-over from other donors' samples.

The V and J genes are TRBV20-1 and TRBJ2-3, with 7 bases lining up with TRBD2. The CDR3 is 16 amino acids. The V and J ends lost 5 bases and 2 bases, in that order; junction bases with no gene match: 13. CDR1 and CDR2 (germline): DFQATT, SNEGSKA (reference sequence). This CDR3 reads CSAGVRTGGYTDTQYF. The CDR3 DNA follows: TGCAGTGCTGGCGTGAGGACGGGAGGATACACAGATACGCAGTATTTT.

Remarks on this clone: The junction departs from germline at one end; a sequencing error may be responsible. The rearrangement links TRBV10-3 to TRBJ2-1, with 7 bases that match TRBD2. Germline CDR1 is ENHRY and CDR2 is SYGVKD. The CDR3 loop spans 16 amino acids. For the CDR3, the DNA is TGTGCCATCAGTGAGCCAATAGAGGGAGGGCCCCATGAGCGGTTCTTC. Translated: CAISEPIEGGPHERFF.

This clone was observed many times. The genes are TRBV6-1 and TRBJ2-1, with D unclear. Germline-derived CDR1 and CDR2 are MNHNS and SASEGT. This CDR3 is 14 amino acids long. V was clipped by 1 base and J by 0 bases, with 4 bases between them. This CDR3 is CASSEDSSYNEQFF. The CDR3, as DNA: TGTGCCAGCAGTGAAGACAGCTCCTACAATGAGCAGTTCTTC.

As for this clone: This could be a read error, since a much larger clone is one nucleotide away. The rearrangement joins TRBV5-4 to TRBJ2-5, with 7 bases matching TRBD2. V shed 3 bases, J shed 4 bases, and the junction held 9 bases outside the gene matches. The CDR3 is 15 residues long. CDR1 and CDR2 (germline): SGHNT, YYREEE (reference sequence). The DNA for the CDR3 is TGTGCCAGCAGCTCGAACCCAGCGGGGTTAGAGACCCAGTACTTC. Translation: CASSSNPAGLETQYF.

This clone was counted ten times or more. The rearrangement uses TRBV4-2 and TRBJ2-1, with D uncertain. The CDR3 is 13 amino acids. V was clipped by 1 base and J by 7 bases, with 8 bases between them. Germline CDR1 LGHNA, CDR2 YNFKEQ. Here the CDR3 reads CASSQGTSNEQFF. The CDR3 nucleotides are TGTGCCAGCAGCCAAGGTACTTCAAATGAGCAGTTCTTC.

This clone came up many times. The chain has TRBV28 and TRBJ2-7; D tentatively reads TRBD1 or TRBD2 (6 bases each). The ends were cut back, 3 bases at V and 4 bases at J, with 16 bases in the middle. The CDR3 contains 15 residues. The germline V gene encodes CDR1 MDHEN and CDR2 SYDVKM. The CDR3 protein is CASSFPVGGAYEQYF. CDR3 bases: TGTGCCAGCAGTTTCCCGGTGGGGGGCGCGTACGAGCAGTACTTC.

In its sample, this clone was seen many times. J is TRBJ2-7 and V is TRBV5-6, with 12 bases identical to TRBD1. Germline CDR1 reads SGHDT; CDR2 reads YYEEEE. CDR3 length equals 16 residues. J lost 5 bases, V lost 4 bases, and 10 bases had no gene match. The CDR3 DNA reads as TGTGCCAGCAGCCCCTACCCAGGGACAGGGGGCGACGAGCAGTACTTC. It specifies CASSPYPGTGGDEQYF.

The table lists this clone with many counts. This sample includes further DNA sequences coding for the same CDR3. The chain uses TRBV5-6 and TRBJ1-5; TRBD1 aligns across 11 bases. Trimming took 1 base from V and 7 from J; bases not matched to a gene: 7. The CDR3 has 16 amino acids. Germline CDR1 reads SGHDT; CDR2 reads YYEEEE. The CDR3 DNA is TGTGCCAGCAGCTTGCGGGGACAGGGGGTTCGGCAGCCCCAGCATTTT. This gives the protein CASSLRGQGVRQPQHF.

This clone occurred many times. The rearrangement joins TRBV29-1 to TRBJ2-7; 7 positions agree with TRBD1. Germline values: CDR1 SQVTM, CDR2 ANQGSEA. The length of the CDR3 is 16 residues. V trimming: 0 bases; J trimming: 2 bases; junction bases outside the gene matches: 10. The CDR3 sequence: CSVEEEQGNPPYEQYF. In DNA form, the CDR3 reads TGCAGCGTTGAAGAGGAACAGGGGAACCCCCCCTACGAGCAGTACTTC.

This clone appeared many times. A much larger clone differs by one base, so this may be a read error. The V call is TRBV6-5, the J call TRBJ2-2; perhaps TRBD1 as D (5 bases). The V and J ends lost 2 bases and 6 bases respectively, with 7 bases between them. Germline V lookup: CDR1 MNHEY, CDR2 SVGAGI. The CDR3 consists of 13 residues. This chain's CDR3 is CASSYRGSGELFF. CDR3 nucleotides: TGTGCCAGCAGTTACAGGGGATCCGGGGAGCTGTTTTTT.

This clone was detected many times. The V and J genes are TRBV5-6 and TRBJ1-5, with TRBD1 as a possible D gene (5 bases). Germline lookup yields CDR1 SGHDT and CDR2 YYEEEE. The CDR3 is 15 residues long. Trimming pared 4 bases from V and 6 bases from J, leaving 17 bases between. As DNA, the CDR3 is TGTGCCAGCAGCCCCTGGGGGGGTAGATCTCAGCCCCAGCATTTT. Translating it yields CASSPWGGRSQPQHF. The full variable domain, completed using reference TRBV5-6 and TRBJ1-5, is DAGVTQSPTHLIKTRGQQVTLRCSPKSGHDTVSWYQQALGQGPQFIFQYYEEEERQRGNFPDRFSGHQFPNYSSELNVNALLLGDSALYLCASSPWGGRSQPQHFGDGTRLSIL.

This clone has a count of ten or more. The chain links TRBV10-3 to TRBJ2-5; no firm D call. Germline CDR1 is ENHRY and CDR2 is SYGVKD. This CDR3 is 13 amino acids long. The V end lost 3 bases, the J end lost 5 bases, and 10 bases lay between the germline ends. Here the CDR3 reads CAISEVDMETQYF. The DNA of the CDR3 is TGTGCCATCAGTGAAGTCGACATGGAGACCCAGTACTTC.

Many counts were recorded for this clone. J is TRBJ2-1 and V is TRBV9; D might be TRBD2 (5 bases). This CDR3 comprises 15 residues. CDR1 and CDR2 from the germline V gene are SGDLS and YYNGEE. V was clipped by 0 bases and J by 7 bases, with 14 bases between them. CDR3 amino acids: CASSVGGGRGNEQFF. CDR3 coding DNA: TGTGCCAGCAGCGTAGGTGGTGGCCGGGGAAATGAGCAGTTCTTC.

This clone was detected ten times or more. V and J are TRBV20-1 and TRBJ2-2; 7 bases align to TRBD1. Looked up from germline, CDR1 is DFQATT and CDR2 is SNEGSKA (reference sequence). The junction had 12 bases not matched to a gene; V was cut back by 5 bases and J by 6 bases. This CDR3 region has 15 residues. The CDR3 DNA reads as TGCAGTGCTCGGAGACTGACAGGGTCGTCCGGGGAGCTGTTTTTT. Translating gives CSARRLTGSSGELFF.

In its sample, this clone was seen many times. This sequence joins TRBV9 and TRBJ2-3; 8 bases match TRBD2. This CDR3 region has 15 residues. CDR1 SGDLS and CDR2 YYNGEE come from the germline V gene. The J segment lost 2 bases and the V segment lost 0 bases, leaving 2 bases of the junction unmatched. This CDR3 reads CASSVAGGDTDTQYF. The DNA for the CDR3 is TGTGCCAGCAGCGTAGCGGGAGGGGACACAGATACGCAGTATTTT.

This clone was detected a few times. The rearrangement joins TRBV6-1 to TRBJ1-3, with D unresolved. The CDR3 length is 15 residues. Germline lookup yields CDR1 MNHNS and CDR2 SASEGT. The ends were cut back, 2 bases at V and 0 bases at J, with 8 bases in the middle. The CDR3 spells CASSEWPGSGNTIYF. The CDR3 nucleotides read TGTGCCAGCAGTGAATGGCCCGGCTCTGGAAACACCATATATTTT.